The sequence of this T cell receptor (beta chain) was determined in a study of OX40 agonist ivuxolimab in advanced cancers. Across the whole study: Two patients with cutaneous melanoma and one with hepatocellular carcinoma, three in total, showed partial responses. Findings and caveats of the study: The study observed clonal expansion of CD4+ and CD8+ blood T cells by week 6 at 0.1 to 3.0 mg/kg.

This clone appeared once. The target antigen is unknown. Looked up from germline, CDR1 is MNHNS and CDR2 is SASEGT. CDR3 length equals 15 residues. The V gene end was trimmed by 6 bases and the J gene end by 3 bases; junction bases not matched to a gene: 5. The method was immunoSEQ multiplex PCR; TCRdb's version includes in-frame clones alone and lacks a portion of them. This repertoire shows roughly 35,000 clones, roughly nine tenths found once; its top ten account for 2.4%. This clonotype originated in an adult with an advanced solid tumor such as melanoma, head and neck, liver or kidney cancer. The sequencing here drew on CD4+ or CD8+ T cells sorted from blood, taken in a trial of the OX40 agonist ivuxolimab. The rearrangement links TRBV6-1 to TRBJ2-1; 10 bases match TRBD1. This CDR3 reads CASSVDRGNYNEQFF. The DNA of the CDR3 is TGTGCCAGCAGCGTGGACAGGGGGAACTACAATGAGCAGTTCTTC.